The sequence of this T cell receptor (beta chain) was determined in a study of blood T cell repertoires in COVID-19. About the research overall: The samples span acute and convalescent COVID-19 from the United States, Italy and Spain. Sources were T cells, B-cell-depleted T cells, or PBMCs; the material itself was cDNA or gDNA.

V was cut by 2 bases and J by 9 bases, with 5 bases left in between. In germline, CDR1 is SNHLY, CDR2 FYNNEI. The CDR3 has 11 amino acids. Original methodology: The authors estimated nucleated cell counts from reference gene primer amplification. The data were produced by immunoSEQ multiplex PCR, yet TCRdb's version contains in-frame clones alone and is incomplete. Clonal size and the V and J genes are those of that table, whereas D and trimming came from the DNA. The table records more than 110,000 clones, around 73% of them present only once. The gene calls are TRBV2 and TRBJ2-1; D gene uncertain. This TCR was sampled from a woman in her forties or fifties with active or convalescent COVID-19. Sequencing was done on a sample of peripheral blood. CDR3 coding DNA: TGTGCCAGCAGTGAACTTCTTGAGCAGTTCTTC. It yields the protein CASSELLEQFF.